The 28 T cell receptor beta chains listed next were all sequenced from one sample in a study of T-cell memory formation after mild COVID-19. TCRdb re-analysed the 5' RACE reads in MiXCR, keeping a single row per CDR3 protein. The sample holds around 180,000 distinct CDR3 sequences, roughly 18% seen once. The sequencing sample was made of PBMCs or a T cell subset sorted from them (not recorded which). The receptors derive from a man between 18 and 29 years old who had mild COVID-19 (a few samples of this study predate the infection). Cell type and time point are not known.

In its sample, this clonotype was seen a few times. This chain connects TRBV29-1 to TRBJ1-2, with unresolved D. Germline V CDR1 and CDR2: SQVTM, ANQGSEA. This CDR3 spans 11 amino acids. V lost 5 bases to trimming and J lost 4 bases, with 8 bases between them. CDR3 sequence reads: CSVWAAYGYTF. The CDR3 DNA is TGCAGCGTTTGGGCGGCCTATGGCTACACCTTC.

In DNA form, the CDR3 reads TGTGCCATCAGTGAGCCCGATATGAACACTGAAGCTTTCTTT. Translating gives CAISEPDMNTEAFF. The chain has TRBV10-3 and TRBJ1-1; D is uncertain. V lost 2 bases to trimming and J lost 0 bases, with 7 bases between them. Germline loops: CDR1 ENHRY, CDR2 SYGVKD. This CDR3 region has 14 residues.

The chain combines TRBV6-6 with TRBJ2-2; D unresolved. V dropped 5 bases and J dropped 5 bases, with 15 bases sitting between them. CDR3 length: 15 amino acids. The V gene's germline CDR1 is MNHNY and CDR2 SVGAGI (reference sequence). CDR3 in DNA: TGTGCCAGCAGTCAAACGGACCCGGGTACCGGGGAGCTGTTTTTT. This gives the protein CASSQTDPGTGELFF.

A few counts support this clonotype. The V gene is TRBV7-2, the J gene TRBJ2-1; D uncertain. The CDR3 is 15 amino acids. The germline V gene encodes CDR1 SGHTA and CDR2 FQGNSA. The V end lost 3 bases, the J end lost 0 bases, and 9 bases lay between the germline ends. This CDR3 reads CASSFFTSSYNEQFF. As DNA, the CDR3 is TGTGCCAGCAGCTTCTTTACGAGCTCCTACAATGAGCAGTTCTTC.

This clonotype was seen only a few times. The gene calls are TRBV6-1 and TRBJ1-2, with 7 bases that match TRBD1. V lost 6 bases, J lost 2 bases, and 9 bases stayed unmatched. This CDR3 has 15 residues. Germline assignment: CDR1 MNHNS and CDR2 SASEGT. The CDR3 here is CASSPDRAGNYGYTF. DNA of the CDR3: TGTGCCAGCAGCCCCGACAGGGCGGGGAACTATGGCTACACCTTC.

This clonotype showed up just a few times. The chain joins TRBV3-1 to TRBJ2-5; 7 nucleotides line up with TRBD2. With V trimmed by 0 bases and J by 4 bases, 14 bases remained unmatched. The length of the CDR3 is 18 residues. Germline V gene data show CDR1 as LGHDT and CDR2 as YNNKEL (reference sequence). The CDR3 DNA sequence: TGTGCCAGCAGCCAAGAGTCTAGCGGACGCCCCGGTGGAGAGACCCAGTACTTC. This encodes CASSQESSGRPGGETQYF.

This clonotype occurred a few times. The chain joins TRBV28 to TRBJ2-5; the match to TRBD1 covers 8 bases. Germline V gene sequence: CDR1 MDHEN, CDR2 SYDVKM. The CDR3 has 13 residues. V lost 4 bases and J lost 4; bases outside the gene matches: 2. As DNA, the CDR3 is TGTGCCAGCAGTTCAGGACAGGGAGAGACCCAGTACTTC. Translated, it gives CASSSGQGETQYF.

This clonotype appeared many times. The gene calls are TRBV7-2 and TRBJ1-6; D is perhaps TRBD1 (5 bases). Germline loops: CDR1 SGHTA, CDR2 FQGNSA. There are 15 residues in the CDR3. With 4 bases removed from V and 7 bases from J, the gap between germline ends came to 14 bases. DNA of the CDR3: TGTGCCAGCAGCTCCACCCGGGACGGCAATTCACCCCTCCACTTT. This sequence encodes CASSSTRDGNSPLHF.

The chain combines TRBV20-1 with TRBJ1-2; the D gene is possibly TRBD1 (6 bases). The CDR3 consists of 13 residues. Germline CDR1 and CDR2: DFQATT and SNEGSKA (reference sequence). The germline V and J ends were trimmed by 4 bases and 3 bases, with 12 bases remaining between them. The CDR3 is CSATGDLDYGYTF. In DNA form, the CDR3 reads TGCAGTGCTACAGGGGATCTTGACTATGGCTACACCTTC.

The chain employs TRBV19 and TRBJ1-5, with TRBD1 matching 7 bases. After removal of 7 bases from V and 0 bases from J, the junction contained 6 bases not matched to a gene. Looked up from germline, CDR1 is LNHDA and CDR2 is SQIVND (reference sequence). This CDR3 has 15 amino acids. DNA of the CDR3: TGTGCCAGTACTCCGGGACAGCCTAGCAATCAGCCCCAGCATTTT. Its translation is CASTPGQPSNQPQHF. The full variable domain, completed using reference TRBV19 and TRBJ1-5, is DGGITQSPKYLFRKEGQNVTLSCEQNLNHDAMYWYRQDPGQGLRLIYYSQIVNDFQKGDIAEGYSVSREKKESFPLTVTSAQKNPTAFYLCASTPGQPSNQPQHFGDGTRLSIL.

The CDR3 coding sequence is TGCAGTGCTAGAGATCAGGGGCAGGGGGGTGAAAAACTGTTTTTT. Its protein is CSARDQGQGGEKLFF. The J gene is TRBJ1-4, the V gene TRBV20-1; 7 nucleotides align to TRBD1. This CDR3 has 15 residues. Germline CDR1 DFQATT, CDR2 SNEGSKA (reference sequence). The J segment lost 7 bases and the V segment lost 0 bases, leaving 8 bases of the junction unmatched.

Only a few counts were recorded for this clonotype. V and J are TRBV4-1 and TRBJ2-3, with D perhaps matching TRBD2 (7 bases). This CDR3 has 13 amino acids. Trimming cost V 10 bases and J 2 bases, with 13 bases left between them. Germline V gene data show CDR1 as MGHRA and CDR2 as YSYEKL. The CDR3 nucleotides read TGCGCCACCAGGGGACTATCCACAGATACGCAGTATTTT. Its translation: CATRGLSTDTQYF.

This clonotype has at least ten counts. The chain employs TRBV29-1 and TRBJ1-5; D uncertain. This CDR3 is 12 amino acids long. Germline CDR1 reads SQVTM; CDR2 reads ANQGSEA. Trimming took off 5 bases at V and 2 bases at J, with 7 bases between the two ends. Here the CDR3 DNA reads TGCAGCGTTAGTGTTGGCAATCAGCCCCAGCATTTT. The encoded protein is CSVSVGNQPQHF.

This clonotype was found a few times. DNA for the CDR3: TGTGCCAGCTCACCACCGAACAGGGGGCAGACTGAAGCTTTCTTT. Its protein is CASSPPNRGQTEAFF. The chain has TRBV18 and TRBJ1-1; 9 bases line up with TRBD1. The CDR3 covers 15 residues. CDR1 is KGHSH and CDR2 is LQKENI in the germline V gene. V was clipped by 0 bases and J by 5 bases; unmatched bases: 4.

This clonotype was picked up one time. The CDR3 region is CASSSNRNTEAFF. In DNA, the CDR3 is TGTGCCAGCAGTTCAAATCGGAACACTGAAGCTTTCTTT. The V and J genes are TRBV6-2 or TRBV6-3 and TRBJ1-1; D ambiguous. Trimming removed 4 bases from V and 1 base from J, with 7 bases in between. Germline V lookup: CDR1 MNHEY, CDR2 SVGEGT. The CDR3 has 13 residues.

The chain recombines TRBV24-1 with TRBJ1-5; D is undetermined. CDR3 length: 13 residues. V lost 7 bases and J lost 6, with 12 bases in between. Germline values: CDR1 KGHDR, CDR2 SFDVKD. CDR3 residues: CATSEPRGQPQHF. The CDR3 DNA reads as TGTGCCACCAGCGAACCTCGGGGTCAGCCCCAGCATTTT.

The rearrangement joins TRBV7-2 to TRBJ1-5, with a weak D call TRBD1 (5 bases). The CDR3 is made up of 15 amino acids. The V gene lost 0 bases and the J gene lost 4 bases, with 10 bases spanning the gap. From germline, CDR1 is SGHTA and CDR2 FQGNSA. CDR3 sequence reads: CASSLAPSGNQPQHF. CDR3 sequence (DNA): TGTGCCAGCAGCTTAGCGCCGTCAGGGAATCAGCCCCAGCATTTT.

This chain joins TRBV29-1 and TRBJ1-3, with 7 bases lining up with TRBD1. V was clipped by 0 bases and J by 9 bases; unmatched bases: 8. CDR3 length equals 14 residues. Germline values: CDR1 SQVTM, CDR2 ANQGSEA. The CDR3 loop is CSVEDRVPGGTIYF. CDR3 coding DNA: TGCAGCGTTGAAGATCGGGTCCCAGGGGGCACCATATATTTT.

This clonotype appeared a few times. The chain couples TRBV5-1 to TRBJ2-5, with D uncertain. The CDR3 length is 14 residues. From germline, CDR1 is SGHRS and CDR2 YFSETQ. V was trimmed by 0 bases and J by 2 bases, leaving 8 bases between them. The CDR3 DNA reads TGCGCCAGCAGCTTGGATCCTTTTCAAGAGACCCAGTACTTC. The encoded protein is CASSLDPFQETQYF.

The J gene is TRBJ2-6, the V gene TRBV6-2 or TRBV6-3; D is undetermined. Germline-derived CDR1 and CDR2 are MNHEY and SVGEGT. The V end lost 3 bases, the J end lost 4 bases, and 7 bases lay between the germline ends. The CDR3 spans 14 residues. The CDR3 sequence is CASSYAAGANVLTF. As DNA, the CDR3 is TGTGCCAGCAGTTATGCGGCAGGGGCCAACGTCCTGACTTTC.

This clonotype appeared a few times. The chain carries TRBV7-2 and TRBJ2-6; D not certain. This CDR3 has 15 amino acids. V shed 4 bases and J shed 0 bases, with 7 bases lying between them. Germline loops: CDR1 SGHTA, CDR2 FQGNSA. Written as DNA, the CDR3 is TGTGCCAGCAGCTCTGCAGGCTCTGGGGCCAACGTCCTGACTTTC. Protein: CASSSAGSGANVLTF.

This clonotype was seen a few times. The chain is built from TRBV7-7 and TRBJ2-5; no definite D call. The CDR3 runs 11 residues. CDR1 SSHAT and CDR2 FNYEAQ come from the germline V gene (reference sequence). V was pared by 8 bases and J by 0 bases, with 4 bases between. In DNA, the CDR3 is TGTGCCAGCGGGTACCAAGAGACCCAGTACTTC. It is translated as CASGYQETQYF.

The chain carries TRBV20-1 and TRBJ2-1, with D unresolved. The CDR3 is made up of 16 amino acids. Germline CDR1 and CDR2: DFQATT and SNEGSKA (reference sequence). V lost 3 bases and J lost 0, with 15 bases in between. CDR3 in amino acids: CSARIRSARSYNEQFF. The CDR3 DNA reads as TGCAGTGCTAGGATCCGGTCGGCCCGCTCCTACAATGAGCAGTTCTTC.

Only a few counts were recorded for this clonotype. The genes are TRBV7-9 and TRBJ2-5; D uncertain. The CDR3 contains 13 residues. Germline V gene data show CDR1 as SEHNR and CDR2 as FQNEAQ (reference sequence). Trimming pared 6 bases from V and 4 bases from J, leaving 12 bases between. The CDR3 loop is CASRPLVRETQYF. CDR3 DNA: TGTGCCAGCAGACCTCTCGTCCGAGAGACCCAGTACTTC.

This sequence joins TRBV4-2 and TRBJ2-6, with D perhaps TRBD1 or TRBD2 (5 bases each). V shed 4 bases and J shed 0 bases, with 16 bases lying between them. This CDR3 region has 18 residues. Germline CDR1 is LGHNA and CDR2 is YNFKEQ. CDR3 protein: CASSRRGDSDSGANVLTF. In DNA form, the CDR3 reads TGTGCCAGCAGCCGAAGAGGGGATTCAGACTCTGGGGCCAACGTCCTGACTTTC.

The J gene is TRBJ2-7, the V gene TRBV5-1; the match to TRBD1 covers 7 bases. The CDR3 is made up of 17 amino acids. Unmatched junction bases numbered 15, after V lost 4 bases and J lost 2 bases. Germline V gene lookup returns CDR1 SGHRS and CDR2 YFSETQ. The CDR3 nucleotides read TGCGCCAGCAGCGAAGGACCGGGACAGCAATACACCTACGAGCAGTACTTC. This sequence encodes CASSEGPGQQYTYEQYF.

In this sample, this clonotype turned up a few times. CDR3 protein: CASSLRRVGPYNEQFF. CDR3 nucleotide sequence: TGTGCCAGCAGTTTAAGGAGGGTCGGGCCCTACAATGAGCAGTTCTTC. The V call is TRBV12-3 or TRBV12-4, the J call TRBJ2-1; TRBD2 is a possible D gene (6 bases). The V end lost 2 bases, the J end lost 2 bases, and 13 bases lay between the germline ends. The CDR3 extends over 16 amino acids.

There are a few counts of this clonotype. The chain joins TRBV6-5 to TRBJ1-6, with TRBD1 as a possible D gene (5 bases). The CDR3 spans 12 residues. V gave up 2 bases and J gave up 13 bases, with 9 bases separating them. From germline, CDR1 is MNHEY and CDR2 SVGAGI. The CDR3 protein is CASSYPKGPLHF. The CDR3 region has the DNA TGTGCCAGCAGTTACCCGAAGGGGCCCCTCCACTTT.